What follows are 24 T cell receptor beta chains derived from one specimen sequenced in a study of regulatory T cells in long-lasting Graves disease. To make TCR beta libraries, researchers used iRepertoire HTBI primers and Arm-PCR of CDR3 regions. TCRdb called the multiplex PCR reads again in MiXCR, with one record for every CDR3 protein. In the table there are about 460,000 distinct CDR3 sequences, around a fifth of which are singletons. As to time point: persistent/refractory GD, antithyroid drugs over 5 years with positive TRAb. The TCR library used RNA extracted from PBMCs. Sequencing used peripheral blood mononuclear cells (PBMCs), obtained when the disease was refractory, from a patient treated with antithyroid drugs. All receptors come from a female donor with Graves disease.

This clonotype was detected many times. This rearrangement joins TRBV2 to TRBJ1-2, with D unresolved. The germline V gene has CDR1 SNHLY and CDR2 FYNNEI. The CDR3 consists of 13 residues. Trimming stripped 3 bases from V and 4 bases from J, with 9 bases between. Here the CDR3 reads CASSETFGYGYTF. In DNA form, the CDR3 reads TGTGCCAGCAGTGAGACGTTTGGCTATGGCTACACCTTC.

This clonotype showed up just a few times. The chain combines TRBV20-1 with TRBJ2-7; 9 bases map to TRBD2. With 1 base clipped from V and 1 base from J, the junction kept 2 bases outside the gene matches. There are 14 residues in the CDR3. CDR1 and CDR2 from the germline V gene are DFQATT and SNEGSKA (reference sequence). The CDR3 region has the DNA TGCAGTGCTAGAGCCGCGGGAGGGTCCTACGAGCAGTACTTC. Protein: CSARAAGGSYEQYF.

This clonotype showed up many times. The chain uses TRBV12-3 or TRBV12-4 and TRBJ2-2, with D possibly TRBD1 on 5 matching bases. The CDR3 runs 16 residues. Trimming pared 3 bases from V and 1 base from J, leaving 12 bases between. The CDR3 DNA sequence: TGTGCCAGCAGTTTTCAGTCCGACAGGAACACCGGGGAGCTGTTTTTT. Encoded protein: CASSFQSDRNTGELFF.

This clonotype occurred many times. V gene TRBV28 combines with J gene TRBJ1-1; D is possibly TRBD1 (6 bases). Germline loops: CDR1 MDHEN, CDR2 SYDVKM. The V gene lost 11 bases and the J gene lost 2 bases, with 18 bases spanning the gap. This CDR3 comprises 14 residues. CDR3 in amino acids: CAARPGGENTEAFF. DNA of the CDR3: TGTGCCGCCCGACCCGGGGGCGAAAACACTGAAGCTTTCTTT.

This clonotype was recorded at least ten times. The chain's CDR3 is CASSMTGFGINTEAFF. The CDR3 region has the DNA TGTGCCAGCAGTATGACAGGCTTCGGTATAAACACTGAAGCTTTCTTT. The chain joins TRBV28 to TRBJ1-1, with a tentative D call TRBD1 (6 bases). There are 16 residues in the CDR3. V was clipped by 5 bases and J by 2 bases, with 18 bases between them. From germline, CDR1 is MDHEN and CDR2 SYDVKM.

This clonotype occurred a few times. The V call is TRBV5-1, the J call TRBJ1-1, with 9 bases fitting TRBD1. CDR1 and CDR2 from the germline V gene are SGHRS and YFSETQ. CDR3 length equals 13 residues. V shed 0 bases, J shed 11 bases, and the junction held 5 bases outside the gene matches. The DNA of the CDR3 is TGCGCCAGCAGCTTGGGGGACAGGGCTTACGCTTTCTTT. Translating it yields CASSLGDRAYAFF. Full variable domain (outside the CDR3, taken from reference TRBV5-1 and TRBJ1-1): KAGVTQTPRYLIKTRGQQVTLSCSPISGHRSVSWYQQTPGQGLQFLFEYFSETQRNKGNFPGRFSGRQFSNSRSEMNVSTLELGDSALYLCASSLGDRAYAFFGQGTRLTVV.

There are many counts of this clonotype. V and J are TRBV11-3 and TRBJ2-7; no clear D gene. V shed 5 bases and J shed 4 bases, with 9 bases lying between them. The CDR3 has 12 residues. From germline, CDR1 is SGHNT and CDR2 YENEEA. The CDR3, as DNA: TGTGCCAGCAGCAAACAGCAGTACGAGCAGTACTTC. This gives the protein CASSKQQYEQYF. The whole variable domain, filled in from reference TRBV11-3 and TRBJ2-7, reads EAGVVQSPRYKIIEKKQPVAFWCNPISGHNTLYWYLQNLGQGPELLIRYENEEAVDDSQLPKDRFSAERLKGVDSTLKIQPAELGDSAVYLCASSKQQYEQYFGPGTRLTVT.

This clonotype has only a few counts. V gene TRBV6-1 combines with J gene TRBJ2-7; 9 nucleotides align to TRBD1. Germline loops: CDR1 MNHNS, CDR2 SASEGT. After removal of 7 bases from V and 5 bases from J, the junction contained 6 bases not matched to a gene. The CDR3 is 13 residues long. CDR3 region: CASKRQGGHEQYF. CDR3 coding DNA: TGTGCCAGCAAACGACAGGGGGGCCACGAGCAGTACTTC.

This clonotype was seen repeatedly, ten times or more. V gene TRBV10-3 combines with J gene TRBJ2-7; 10 nucleotides align to TRBD1. Germline loops: CDR1 ENHRY, CDR2 SYGVKD. V lost 5 bases, J lost 4 bases, and 11 bases stayed unmatched. The CDR3 extends over 16 amino acids. CDR3 protein: CAISQSLTGGPYEQYF. CDR3 sequence (DNA): TGTGCCATCAGTCAGAGTCTGACAGGGGGCCCTTACGAGCAGTACTTC.

This clonotype was seen a few times. V and J are TRBV20-1 and TRBJ2-7; TRBD1 aligns across 9 bases. The CDR3 runs 15 residues. After removal of 0 bases from V and 3 bases from J, the junction contained 6 bases not matched to a gene. Per germline, CDR1 DFQATT and CDR2 SNEGSKA (reference sequence). CDR3 residues: CSARDPGQGYYEQYF. Written as DNA, the CDR3 is TGCAGTGCTAGAGACCCGGGACAGGGTTACTACGAGCAGTACTTC.

V and J are TRBV28 and TRBJ1-3; D gene ambiguous. The germline CDR1 and CDR2 sequences are MDHEN and SYDVKM. The CDR3 is 13 residues long. V lost 6 bases to trimming and J lost 3 bases, with 9 bases between them. The CDR3 DNA is TGTGCCAGCAGGATTACGATTGGAAACACCATATATTTT. This gives the protein CASRITIGNTIYF.

This clonotype was seen more than once but under ten times. The chain joins TRBV5-1 to TRBJ2-7; D call uncertain. The V end lost 5 bases, the J end lost 0 bases, and 12 bases lay between the germline ends. Germline V gene data show CDR1 as SGHRS and CDR2 as YFSETQ. This CDR3 has 14 amino acids. The CDR3 DNA reads TGCGCCAGCAGTCCGGTGCTGGACTCCTACGAGCAGTACTTC. Its translation: CASSPVLDSYEQYF.

This clonotype was detected only a few times. V and J are TRBV20-1 and TRBJ2-2; TRBD2 aligns across 9 bases. This CDR3 is 15 amino acids long. The V gene end was trimmed by 3 bases and the J gene end by 4 bases; junction bases not matched to a gene: 6. The germline V gene encodes CDR1 DFQATT and CDR2 SNEGSKA (reference sequence). The CDR3 is CSARAAGLATGELFF. CDR3 DNA: TGCAGTGCTAGGGCGGCGGGACTAGCCACCGGGGAGCTGTTTTTT.

This clonotype was counted many times. This chain uses TRBV28 with TRBJ1-2, with D unclear. Germline assignment: CDR1 MDHEN and CDR2 SYDVKM. The V and J ends lost 5 bases and 8 bases respectively, with 27 bases between them. CDR3 length: 17 amino acids. This chain's CDR3 is CASSSLGTELGFEGYTF. In DNA form, the CDR3 reads TGTGCCAGCAGTAGTTTGGGAACCGAACTGGGGTTTGAGGGCTACACCTTC.

The chain links TRBV6-2 or TRBV6-3 to TRBJ2-1; weak D call: TRBD2 (5 bases). Germline lookup yields CDR1 MNHEY and CDR2 SVGEGT. This CDR3 spans 14 amino acids. V was clipped by 6 bases and J by 7 bases, with 16 bases between them. For the CDR3, the DNA is TGTGCCAGCAGCTCCCCACTAGGGTCAAATGAGCAGTTCTTC. Protein sequence: CASSSPLGSNEQFF.

The V call is TRBV7-9, the J call TRBJ2-3, with 8 nucleotides matching TRBD1. With 5 bases clipped from V and 5 bases from J, the junction kept 6 bases outside the gene matches. Germline V gene lookup returns CDR1 SEHNR and CDR2 FQNEAQ (reference sequence). This CDR3 comprises 14 residues. CDR3 sequence (DNA): TGTGCCAGCAGCCGAACAGGGGGTGAAGATACGCAGTATTTT. Translating it yields CASSRTGGEDTQYF.

The rearrangement uses TRBV7-2 and TRBJ2-4; 7 bases are shared with TRBD1. The V segment lost 5 bases and the J segment 9 bases; nucleotides outside the gene matches: 7. The CDR3 consists of 13 residues. CDR1 SGHTA and CDR2 FQGNSA come from the germline V gene. CDR3 amino acids: CASSPGTDGIQYF. CDR3 DNA sequence: TGTGCCAGCAGCCCCGGGACAGATGGCATTCAGTACTTC.

This clonotype was recorded at least ten times. The V gene is TRBV7-2, the J gene TRBJ2-2; the D is unclear. The CDR3 loop spans 12 amino acids. Per germline, CDR1 SGHTA and CDR2 FQGNSA. V lost 2 bases and J lost 7, with 5 bases in between. Here the CDR3 reads CASSLIHGELFF. CDR3 nucleotides: TGTGCCAGCAGCTTAATTCACGGGGAGCTGTTTTTT.

This clonotype has ten or more counts. This chain links TRBV12-3 or TRBV12-4 with TRBJ1-1; the match to TRBD1 covers 7 bases. The CDR3 loop spans 14 amino acids. The V gene end was trimmed by 0 bases and the J gene end by 4 bases; junction bases not matched to a gene: 2. In DNA form, the CDR3 reads TGTGCCAGCAGTTTAGCGACAGGGCTCACTGAAGCTTTCTTT. Its protein is CASSLATGLTEAFF.

In its sample, this clonotype was seen a few times. This may stem from a read error, because a much larger clone lies one nucleotide away. This chain joins TRBV28 and TRBJ2-7; 7 bases fit TRBD1. CDR1 is MDHEN, CDR2 SYDVKM, per germline. This CDR3 is built from 15 residues. Written as DNA, the CDR3 is TGTGCCGGCAGGGATAGGGGGCCCTCGAACTACGAGCAGTACTTC. Amino acids: CAGRDRGPSNYEQYF.

As to this clonotype: A clone one base away is much larger, so this may be a read error. This chain uses TRBV11-2 with TRBJ1-1; no reliable D call. The germline V gene has CDR1 SGHAT and CDR2 FQNNGV. This CDR3 region has 13 residues. The CDR3 reads CASSLGLHTEALF. CDR3 bases: TGTGCCAGCAGCCTCGGGCTACACACTGAAGCTCTCTTT.

This clonotype has a count of ten or more. The chain carries TRBV28 and TRBJ2-7; D is unresolved. The germline gives CDR1 MDHEN, CDR2 SYDVKM. V lost 6 bases to trimming and J lost 0 bases, with 12 bases between them. The CDR3 runs to 14 residues. CDR3 coding DNA: TGTGCCAGCAGGTTGCCTTTAGACTCCTACGAGCAGTACTTC. Amino acids: CASRLPLDSYEQYF.

The chain joins TRBV7-3 to TRBJ2-4; D may correspond to TRBD1 or TRBD2 (5 bases each). Germline V gives CDR1 SGHTA, CDR2 FQGTGA. Trimming took off 1 base at V and 7 bases at J, with 11 bases between the two ends. This CDR3 is built from 14 residues. The CDR3 DNA follows: TGTGCCAGCAGCTTAAACGGGGACGACAACATTCAGTACTTC. Its translation: CASSLNGDDNIQYF.

A few counts support this clonotype. V and J are TRBV19 and TRBJ2-5; D gene uncertain. There are 15 residues in the CDR3. Germline V gene data show CDR1 as LNHDA and CDR2 as SQIVND (reference sequence). The ends were cut back, 3 bases at V and 2 bases at J, with 13 bases in the middle. In DNA, the CDR3 is TGTGCCAGTAGTATTCAATCGACGGATCAAGAGACCCAGTACTTC. Its translation is CASSIQSTDQETQYF.